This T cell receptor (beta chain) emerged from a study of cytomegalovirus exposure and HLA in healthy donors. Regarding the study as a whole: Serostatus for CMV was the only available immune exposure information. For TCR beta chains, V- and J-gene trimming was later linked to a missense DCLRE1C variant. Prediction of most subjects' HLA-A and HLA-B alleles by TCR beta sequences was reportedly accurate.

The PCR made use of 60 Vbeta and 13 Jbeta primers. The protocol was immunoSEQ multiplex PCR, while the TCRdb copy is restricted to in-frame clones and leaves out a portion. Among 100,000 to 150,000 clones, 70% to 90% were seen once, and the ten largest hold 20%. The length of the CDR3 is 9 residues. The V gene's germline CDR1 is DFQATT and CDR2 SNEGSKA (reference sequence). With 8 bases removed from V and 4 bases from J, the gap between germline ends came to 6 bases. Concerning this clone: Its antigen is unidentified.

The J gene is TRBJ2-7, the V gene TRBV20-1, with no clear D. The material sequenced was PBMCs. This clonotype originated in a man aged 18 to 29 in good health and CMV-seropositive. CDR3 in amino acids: CSCNYEQYF. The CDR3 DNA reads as TGCAGTTGTAATTACGAGCAGTACTTC.